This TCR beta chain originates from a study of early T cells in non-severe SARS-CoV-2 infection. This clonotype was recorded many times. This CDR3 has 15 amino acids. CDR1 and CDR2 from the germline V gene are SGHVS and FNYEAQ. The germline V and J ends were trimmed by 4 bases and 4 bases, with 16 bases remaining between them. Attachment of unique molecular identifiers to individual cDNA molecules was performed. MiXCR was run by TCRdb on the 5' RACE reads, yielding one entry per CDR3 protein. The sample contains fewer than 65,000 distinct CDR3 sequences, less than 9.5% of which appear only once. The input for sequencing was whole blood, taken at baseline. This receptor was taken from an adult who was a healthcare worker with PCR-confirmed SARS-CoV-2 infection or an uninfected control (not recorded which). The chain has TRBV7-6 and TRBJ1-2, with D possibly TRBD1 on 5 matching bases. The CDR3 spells CASSSLGGNIYGYTF. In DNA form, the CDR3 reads TGTGCCAGCAGCTCCCTGGGGGGAAATATCTATGGCTACACCTTC. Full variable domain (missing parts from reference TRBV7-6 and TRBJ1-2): GAGVSQSPRYKVTKRGQDVALRCDPISGHVSLYWYRQALGQGPEFLTYFNYEAQQDKSGLPNDRFSAERPEGSISTLTIQRTEQRDSAMYRCASSSLGGNIYGYTFGSGTRLTVV.